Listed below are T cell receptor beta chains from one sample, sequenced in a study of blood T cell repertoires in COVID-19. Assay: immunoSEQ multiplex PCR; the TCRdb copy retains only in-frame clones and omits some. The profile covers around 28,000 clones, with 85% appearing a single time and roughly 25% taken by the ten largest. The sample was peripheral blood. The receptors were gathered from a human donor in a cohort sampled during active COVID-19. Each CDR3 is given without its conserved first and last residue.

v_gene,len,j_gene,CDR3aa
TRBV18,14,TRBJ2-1,ASSPPVRGPYNEQF
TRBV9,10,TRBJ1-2,ASSGQGSKGT
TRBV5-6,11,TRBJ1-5,ASSSGRVQPQH
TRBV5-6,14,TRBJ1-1,ASSFGPDRVNTEAF
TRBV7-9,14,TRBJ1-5,ASSPQGEDSNQPQH
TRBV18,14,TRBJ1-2,ASSPPRQGPSYGYT
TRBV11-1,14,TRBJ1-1,ASSPRTGLGLGRAF
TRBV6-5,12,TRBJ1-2,ASRSEGGARGYT
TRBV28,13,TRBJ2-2,ASSTGQFYTGELF
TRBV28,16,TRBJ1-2,ASSLVGSAAEPNGGYT
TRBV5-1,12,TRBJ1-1,ASSSRHLSSEAF
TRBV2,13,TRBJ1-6,ASNDRDSYNSPLH
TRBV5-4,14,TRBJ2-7,ASSPSGGTGVYEQY
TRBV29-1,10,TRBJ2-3,SVVPPMQAQY
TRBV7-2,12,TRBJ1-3,ASSPDSSGNTIY
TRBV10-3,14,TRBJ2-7,AISGAGGAGAHEQY
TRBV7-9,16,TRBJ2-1,ASSFVESGGRGYNEQF
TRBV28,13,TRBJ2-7,ASRAPQGSLYEQY
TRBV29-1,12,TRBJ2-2,SVSRTGDTGELF
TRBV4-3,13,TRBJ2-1,ASSPGTGKISEQF
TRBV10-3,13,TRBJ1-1,AISGREQEDTEAF
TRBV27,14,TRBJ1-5,ASSPHQGALGQPQH
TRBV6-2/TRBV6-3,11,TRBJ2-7,ASSYYDRDLQY
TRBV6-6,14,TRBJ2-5,ASSYSQTSGGETQY
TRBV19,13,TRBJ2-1,ASSTGTWGGNEQF
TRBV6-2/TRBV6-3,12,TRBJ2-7,ASSWRHRSYEQY
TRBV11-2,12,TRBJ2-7,ASSLRSGLTVQY
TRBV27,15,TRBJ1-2,ASSLVPTGTPVGGYT
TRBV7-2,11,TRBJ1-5,ASTPDTNQPQH
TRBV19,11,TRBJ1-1,ASSIEAPSEAF
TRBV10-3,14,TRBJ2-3,AIRSGGPASTDTQY
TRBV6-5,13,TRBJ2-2,ASSYDRGGTGELF
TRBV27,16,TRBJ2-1,ASSLYSSGGFSYNEQF
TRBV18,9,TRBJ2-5,ASSPEETQY
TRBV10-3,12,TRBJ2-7,AISPLQGFYEQY
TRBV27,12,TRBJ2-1,ASSNTGGYNEQF
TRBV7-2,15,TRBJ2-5,ASSLVTGGYNQETQY
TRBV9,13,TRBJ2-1,ASSVLGQNYNEQF
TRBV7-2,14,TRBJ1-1,ASSPRQGTRNTEAF
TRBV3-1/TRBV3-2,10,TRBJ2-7,ACSRTDNEQY
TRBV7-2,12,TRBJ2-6,AVARGAGANVLT
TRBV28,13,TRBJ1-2,ASSLLVGQKGGYT
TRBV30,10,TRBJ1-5,ACKGRNQPQH
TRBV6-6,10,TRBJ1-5,ASWLGGQPQH
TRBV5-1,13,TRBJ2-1,ASDPGTGGDNEQF
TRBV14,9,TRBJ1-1,ARTGYTEAF
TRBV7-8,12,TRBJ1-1,ASLAGPTGAEAF